These T cell receptor beta chains were read from a single sample in a study of T-cell reconstitution after alpha-beta-depleted transplantation in children. TCRdb called the PCR reads again in MiXCR, with one record for every CDR3 protein. The sample contains 200,000 to 250,000 distinct CDR3 sequences, approximately 10% of which appear only once. The source material was PBMCs, sampled before TCRalphabeta/CD19-depleted stem cell transplant. These receptors originate from a child under two years old with acute myeloid leukemia, due to receive a stem cell transplant. CDR3s include the opening cysteine and the closing phenylalanine or tryptophan. D genes are given only for firm matches. The size entry is marked missing in some rows and otherwise reads once, few, many or a size class.

clone_size j_call v_call d_call cdr3_nt cdr3_aa
many TRBJ2-3 TRBV5-1 TRBD2 TGCGCCAGCAGCCTAGCGGCTATCACAGATACGCAGTATTTT CASSLAAITDTQYF
many TRBJ2-1 TRBV20-1 TRBD2 TGCAGTGCTTACGGGACTAACCACAATGAGCAGTTCTTC CSAYGTNHNEQFF
many TRBJ2-2 TRBV14 - TGTGCCAGCAGCCAACAGGGCCCCGGGGAGCTGTTTTTT CASSQQGPGELFF
many TRBJ1-3 TRBV20-1 TRBD1 TGCAGTGCTAGAGTGACAGGGGGCTATGACTCTGGAAACACCATATATTTT CSARVTGGYDSGNTIYF
few TRBJ2-1 TRBV12-3/TRBV12-4 - TGTGCCAGCAGTTTAGGGGCCCCCTACAATGAGCAGTTCTTC CASSLGAPYNEQFF
many TRBJ1-1 TRBV10-2 - TGCGCCAGCAGTCCCAGGGGAGTCACTGAAGCTTTCTTT CASSPRGVTEAFF
many TRBJ2-7 TRBV5-6 - TGTGCCAGCAGCTTACCTCAGGGGCATAATGACGAGCAGTACTTC CASSLPQGHNDEQYF
many TRBJ2-2 TRBV10-3 TRBD1 TGTGCCACCCGACAGGGATCAACCACCAACACCGGGGAGCTGTTTTTT CATRQGSTTNTGELFF
many TRBJ2-1 TRBV25-1 TRBD2 TGTGCCAGCAGCGAACGGGTTGAGCGGGAGGTTTGGAGAAATGAGCAGTTCTTC CASSERVEREVWRNEQFF
many TRBJ2-7 TRBV20-1 - TGCAGTGCTAGTGGTCAGGGGCCCCACTACGAGCAGTACTTC CSASGQGPHYEQYF
many TRBJ2-7 TRBV13 - TGTGCCAGCAGCTTACGGGATAGCGGAATTAATGAGCAGTACTTC CASSLRDSGINEQYF
many TRBJ2-7 TRBV7-2 TRBD2 TGTGCCAGCAGCTTAGGGGGGACTAGCGCCTACGAGCAGTACTTC CASSLGGTSAYEQYF
many TRBJ2-1 TRBV20-1 - TGCAGTGCTAGTACGGATCAACCCCGCTTC CSASTDQPRF
- TRBJ2-1 TRBV5-6 TRBD2 TGTGCCAGCAGCTTGGCCGGGCTAGCGGGAGGAAACAATGAGCAGTTCTTC CASSLAGLAGGNNEQFF
many TRBJ2-5 TRBV6-1 TRBD1 TGTGCCAGCAAAAAACAGGGGATCCAAGAGACCCAGTACTTC CASKKQGIQETQYF
many TRBJ2-7 TRBV7-2 TRBD2 TGTGCCAGCAGCTTAGCGGGGTCTAGCGGGGCTTACGAGCAGTACTTC CASSLAGSSGAYEQYF
- TRBJ1-2 TRBV29-1 TRBD1 TGCAGCGTAAGAGCAGGGGGCTTGGACTATGGCTACACCTTC CSVRAGGLDYGYTF
- TRBJ1-2 TRBV5-1 - TGCGCCAGCAGCTTGGTGGGGGATAATGGCTACACCTTC CASSLVGDNGYTF
many TRBJ2-7 TRBV12-3/TRBV12-4 - TGTGCCAGCTCCCCGGCTCCCGAGAAGGACGAGCAGTACTTC CASSPAPEKDEQYF
few TRBJ2-7 TRBV2 - TGTGCCAGCAGGGAGAGTTATAAGCAGTACTTC CASRESYKQYF
many TRBJ2-2 TRBV28 TRBD1 TGTGCCAGCAGCGCCCCTAGTCAGGGGGACACCGGGGAGCTGTTTTTT CASSAPSQGDTGELFF
- TRBJ2-7 TRBV19 - TGTGCCAGTAGCGCGAGCCACGAGCAGTACTTC CASSASHEQYF
- TRBJ2-7 TRBV18 - TGTGCCAACTCACGGTCCCATGAGCAGTACTTC CANSRSHEQYF
many TRBJ2-7 TRBV18 TRBD2 TGTGCCAGCTCACCGGCGGGAGGAACCTACGAGCAGTACTTC CASSPAGGTYEQYF
many TRBJ2-7 TRBV6-5 - TGTGCCAGCAGTTTTATCGAGACTAACTACGAGCAGTACTTC CASSFIETNYEQYF
many TRBJ1-1 TRBV5-1 - TGCGCCAGCAGCTACGACGCCGGAGAAGCTTTCTTT CASSYDAGEAFF